This entry describes one T cell receptor (beta chain). The data were obtained in a study of cytomegalovirus exposure and HLA in healthy donors. The PCR used 60 Vbeta and 13 Jbeta primers. Sequencing used immunoSEQ multiplex PCR; TCRdb keeps in-frame clones, though not all of them. The sample lists fewer than 200,000 clones, 80% to 85% occurring once. Looked up from germline, CDR1 is MDHEN and CDR2 is SYDVKM. The CDR3 has 15 amino acids. V lost 6 bases, J lost 0 bases, and 6 bases stayed unmatched. Whereas donors were nominally healthy upon sampling, unrecorded immune exposures were probable. The receptor's source is a girl aged 2 to 10 in good health and CMV-seropositive. The sample consisted of PBMCs. The chain carries TRBV28 and TRBJ1-1, with 8 bases lining up with TRBD1. CDR3 coding DNA: TGTGCCAGCAGCCAGCGGACAGGGATGAACACTGAAGCTTTCTTT. This sequence encodes CASSQRTGMNTEAFF. Using reference TRBV28 and TRBJ1-1 for the parts outside the CDR3, the full variable domain is DVKVTQSSRYLVKRTGEKVFLECVQDMDHENMFWYRQDPGLGLRLIYFSYDVKMKEKGDIPEGYSVSREKKERFSLILESASTNQTSMYLCASSQRTGMNTEAFFGQGTRLTVV.